These T cell receptor beta chains were read from a single sample in a study of shared clonotypes between healthy human individuals. Sequenced by immunoSEQ multiplex PCR; TCRdb stores in-frame clones only, minus some. The table lists some 2,000,000 clones, around 96% of them singletons. Sequencing used naive CD8+ T cells sorted from blood. All receptors come from a man aged 18-30 years in good health. Each CDR3 is given with its conserved first and last residue. The order of the fields is D gene, J gene, clone size, V gene, CDR3 DNA, CDR3 protein. D genes are given only for firm matches. The size field is filled for only some rows; it gives once, few, many or a size class.

>.|TRBJ2-3|once|TRBV4-3
TGCGCCAGCAGCCAAGCTCAGGGGTTATACACAGATACGCAGTATTTT
CASSQAQGLYTDTQYF
>TRBD2|TRBJ2-7|.|TRBV10-3
TGTGCCATCAGTGACCTAGCGGGAGGAAACTACGAGCAGTACTTC
CAISDLAGGNYEQYF
>.|TRBJ2-7|.|TRBV28
TGTGCCAGCAGTTTTAACAGGGAGGATCACGAGCAGTACTTC
CASSFNREDHEQYF
>TRBD2|TRBJ2-7|.|TRBV6-5
TGTGCCAGCAGTCCAACTAGCGGGAGCGACGAGCAGTACTTC
CASSPTSGSDEQYF
>.|TRBJ1-1|.|TRBV11-2
TGTGCCAGCAGCGTTATCAGGGCCCAGTTAGGCACTGAAGCTTTCTTT
CASSVIRAQLGTEAFF
>.|TRBJ1-3|.|TRBV9
TGTGCCAGCAGCGTAGGGGACGCAGGAAACACCATATATTTT
CASSVGDAGNTIYF
>.|TRBJ1-3|.|TRBV30
TGTGCCTGGAGTGTGGGTCCCCCTCTCTCTGGAAACACCATATATTTT
CAWSVGPPLSGNTIYF
>.|TRBJ1-4|.|TRBV4-1
TGCGCCAGCAGCCACGGAGAAAAACTGTTTTTT
CASSHGEKLFF
>.|TRBJ1-2|.|TRBV16
TGTGCCAGCAGCGAATCGATCTATGGCTACACCTTC
CASSESIYGYTF
>TRBD1|TRBJ2-7|.|TRBV27
TGTGCCAGTGGGACAGGGGGCTCCTACGAGCAGTACTTC
CASGTGGSYEQYF
>.|TRBJ1-2|.|TRBV28
TGTGCCAGCGTTAGGGGGTCCTTAGGCTACACCTTC
CASVRGSLGYTF
>TRBD1|TRBJ1-5|.|TRBV6-5
TGTGCCAGCAAACGGGACAGAACTAGCAATCAGCCCCAGCATTTT
CASKRDRTSNQPQHF
>.|TRBJ2-5|.|TRBV27
TGTGCCAGCAGTTTATCCCCCCCGGGGAATGTTTACGGAGAGACCCAGTACTTC
CASSLSPPGNVYGETQYF
>.|TRBJ2-5|.|TRBV25-1
TGTGCCAGCAGCCACAGGGATACGGAGACCCAGTACTTC
CASSHRDTETQYF
>.|TRBJ2-5|.|TRBV6-1
TGTGCCAGCAGTGAAGGCCCGGATTACCAAGAGACCCAGTACTTC
CASSEGPDYQETQYF
>.|TRBJ2-7|.|TRBV5-1
TGCGCCAGCAGCATGACAGGCCCCGAGCAGTACTTC
CASSMTGPEQYF
>.|TRBJ1-4|.|TRBV7-2
TGTGCCAGCACCTCGTCGGCAACTAATGAAAAACTGTTTTTT
CASTSSATNEKLFF
>.|TRBJ2-1|.|TRBV30
TGTGCCTGGGGGGTATTGGTGGAGCAGTTCTTC
CAWGVLVEQFF
>TRBD1|TRBJ2-7|.|TRBV10-3
TGTGCCATCAGTGAGTCTCCAGGGGGCCAACACGAGCAGTACTTC
CAISESPGGQHEQYF
>.|TRBJ2-7|few|TRBV5-1
TGCGCCAGCAGCAGTGTCCCGCTTGGAGAGCAGTACTTC
CASSSVPLGEQYF
>.|TRBJ2-5|.|TRBV6-5
TGTGCCAGCAGTTATCTAGCAGAGTACCAAGAGACCCAGTACTTC
CASSYLAEYQETQYF
>TRBD2|TRBJ2-3|.|TRBV4-1
TGCGCCAGCAGCACCCGACTAGCTGTGGATACGCAGTATTTT
CASSTRLAVDTQYF
>.|TRBJ2-7|.|TRBV11-2
TGTGCCAGCAGCTTAGTTCTCCGGGACGAGCAGTACTTC
CASSLVLRDEQYF
>.|TRBJ2-7|.|TRBV11-2
TGTGCCAGCAGCCCGGTTACAAGGGGGGCCTACGAGCAGTACTTC
CASSPVTRGAYEQYF
>.|TRBJ1-5|.|TRBV5-8
TGTGCCAGCAGCTTGGCCCGGGGTCAGGCGGATTCTGAGCCCCAGCATTTT
CASSLARGQADSEPQHF
>TRBD1|TRBJ2-7|.|TRBV27
TGTGCCAGCAGTTTACTTCTCGGGACAGGGCTCTACGAGCAGTACTTC
CASSLLLGTGLYEQYF
>TRBD1|TRBJ2-7|.|TRBV7-9
TGTGCCAGCAGCCGGACAGGCGCCGAGCAGTACTTC
CASSRTGAEQYF